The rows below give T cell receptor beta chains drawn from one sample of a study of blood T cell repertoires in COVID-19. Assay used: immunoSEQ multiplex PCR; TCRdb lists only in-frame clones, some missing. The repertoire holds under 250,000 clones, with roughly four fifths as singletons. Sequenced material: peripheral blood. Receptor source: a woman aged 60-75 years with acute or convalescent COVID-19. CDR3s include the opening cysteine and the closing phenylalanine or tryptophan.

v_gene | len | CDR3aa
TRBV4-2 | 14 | CASSREWGGQPQHF
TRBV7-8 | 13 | CASMRQQNTEAFF
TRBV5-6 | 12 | CASSADSYEQYF
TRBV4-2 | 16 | CASSQGLAGSYNEQFF
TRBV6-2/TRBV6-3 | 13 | CASSYQEVDEQFF
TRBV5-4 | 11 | CASGAANEQFF
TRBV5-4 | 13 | CASSLVWEGGYTF
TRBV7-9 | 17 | CASSLGQFRSNTGELFF
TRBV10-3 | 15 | CAITGTGQSTDTQYF
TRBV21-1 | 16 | CASSKAGTGNSPEAFF
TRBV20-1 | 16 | CSASRQGGYLDSPLHF
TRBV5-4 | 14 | CASSLAGTYNEQFF
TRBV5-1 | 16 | CASSLGATVPAREAFF
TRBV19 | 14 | CASSIGVGTDTQYF
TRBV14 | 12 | CASSQDRGGYTF
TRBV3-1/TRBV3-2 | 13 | CASSQAAVGELFF
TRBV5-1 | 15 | CASSWGQGSTDTQYF
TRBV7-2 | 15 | CASSLVRTQDEKLFF
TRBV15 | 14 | CATQTSGGADTQYF
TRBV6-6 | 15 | CASSTRGSGNTEAFF